The 23 T cell receptor beta chains below come from one sample, sequenced in a study of blood T cell repertoires in COVID-19. Libraries were prepared by immunoSEQ multiplex PCR; TCRdb keeps only in-frame clonotypes and omits some of them. In the table there are roughly 150,000 clones, just over 90% of which are singletons. What was sequenced was peripheral blood. The receptor set was obtained from a man aged 18-30 years with COVID-19, enrolled during active disease.

The chain has TRBV7-6 and TRBJ2-7, with 13 bases lining up with TRBD2. This CDR3 comprises 15 residues. V shed 5 bases, J shed 6 bases, and the junction held 7 bases outside the gene matches. CDR1 and CDR2 (germline): SGHVS, FNYEAQ. In nucleotides, the CDR3 is TGTGCCAGCAGCAACGGACTAGCGGGAGTCTCCGAGCAGTACTTC. As protein: CASSNGLAGVSEQYF.

The V call is TRBV10-3, the J call TRBJ1-2, with TRBD1 matching over 7 bases. V lost 3 bases to trimming and J lost 7 bases; unmatched junction nucleotides: 11. Germline V lookup: CDR1 ENHRY, CDR2 SYGVKD. CDR3 length equals 15 residues. As DNA, the CDR3 is TGTGCCATCAGTGATCCCGAGCAGGGGGTTGGTGGCTACACCTTC. Amino acids: CAISDPEQGVGGYTF.

V is TRBV9 and J is TRBJ1-1; no clear D gene. Trimming pared 3 bases from V and 3 bases from J, leaving 9 bases between. Germline assignment: CDR1 SGDLS and CDR2 YYNGEE. CDR3 length: 13 residues. The CDR3 nucleotides read TGTGCCAGCAGCGGACGGGAAGACACTGAAGCTTTCTTT. As protein: CASSGREDTEAFF.

This clone was recorded once. This rearrangement joins TRBV11-2 to TRBJ2-7; 10 nucleotides match TRBD1. With 1 base clipped from V and 2 bases from J, the junction kept 5 bases outside the gene matches. Per the germline V gene, CDR1 is SGHAT and CDR2 is FQNNGV. This CDR3 has 16 residues. CDR3 residues: CASSLVPGQGTYEQYF. As DNA, the CDR3 is TGTGCCAGCAGCTTAGTTCCGGGACAGGGGACCTACGAGCAGTACTTC.

The chain recombines TRBV18 with TRBJ2-1, with a possible D match to TRBD2 (6 bases). The germline V and J ends were trimmed by 6 bases and 10 bases, with 10 bases remaining between them. The V gene's germline CDR1 is KGHSH and CDR2 LQKENI. There are 11 residues in the CDR3. The CDR3 here is CASSTGGEQFF. CDR3 sequence (DNA): TGTGCCAGCTCCACAGGAGGGGAGCAGTTCTTC.

The chain links TRBV7-6 to TRBJ2-7; D is unresolved. V was cut by 1 base and J by 2 bases, with 12 bases left in between. The CDR3 loop spans 15 amino acids. CDR1 and CDR2 (germline): SGHVS, FNYEAQ. The CDR3 nucleotides are TGTGCCAGCAGCTTAGAATCAGGCATAGCCTACGAGCAGTACTTC. Protein product: CASSLESGIAYEQYF.

The chain links TRBV7-2 to TRBJ1-5; the D gene is possibly TRBD1 (6 bases). The CDR3 runs to 14 residues. V dropped 3 bases and J dropped 7 bases, with 13 bases sitting between them. Germline V CDR1 and CDR2: SGHTA, FQGNSA. CDR3 sequence: CASSFKQGGQPQHF. CDR3 in DNA: TGTGCCAGCAGCTTTAAACAGGGCGGCCAGCCCCAGCATTTT.

The chain is built from TRBV13 and TRBJ1-2, with TRBD1 matching 9 bases. The CDR3 covers 17 residues. Germline-derived CDR1 and CDR2 are PRHDT and FYEKMQ (reference sequence). Germline trimming cut 5 bases from V and 1 base from J; bases unmatched to any gene: 11. The CDR3 spells CASSTGQGIDYNYGYTF. The CDR3 coding sequence is TGTGCCAGCAGCACCGGACAGGGGATTGATTATAACTATGGCTACACCTTC.

The genes are TRBV2 and TRBJ2-1; D may be TRBD2 (6 bases). CDR1 is SNHLY, CDR2 FYNNEI, per germline. Between the trimmed V and J ends, which lost 6 bases and 0 bases, there was a span of 6 bases. This CDR3 spans 13 amino acids. Here the CDR3 reads CASRDYSYNEQFF. DNA of the CDR3: TGTGCCAGCAGGGACTACTCCTACAATGAGCAGTTCTTC. Filled out from reference TRBV2 and TRBJ2-1, the complete variable domain reads EPEVTQTPSHQVTQMGQEVILRCVPISNHLYFYWYRQILGQKVEFLVSFYNNEISEKSEIFDDQFSVERPDGSNFTLKIRSTKLEDSAMYFCASRDYSYNEQFFGPGTRLTVL.

The chain carries TRBV12-3 or TRBV12-4 and TRBJ1-2; D gene unclear. V gave up 6 bases and J gave up 2 bases, with 7 bases separating them. The CDR3 covers 12 residues. CDR3 nucleotides: TGTGCCAGCAGAGAACGGAACTATGGCTACACCTTC. This translates into CASRERNYGYTF.

V gene TRBV18 combines with J gene TRBJ2-2; D unresolved. This CDR3 has 15 amino acids. Germline V CDR1 and CDR2: KGHSH, LQKENI. Deletions cut 3 bases from V and 3 bases from J, with 11 bases between. In DNA form, the CDR3 reads TGTGCCAGCTCACCGAGTAGCCAGTACACCGGGGAGCTGTTTTTT. Translating it yields CASSPSSQYTGELFF.

The chain recombines TRBV27 with TRBJ2-3; 8 nucleotides match TRBD2. CDR1 is MNHEY and CDR2 is SMNVEV in the germline V gene (reference sequence). The ends lost 3 bases at V and 5 bases at J; junction bases unmatched: 7. The CDR3 runs to 15 residues. The CDR3 nucleotides read TGTGCCAGCAGTTTTCTAGCGGGTGACGTAGATACGCAGTATTTT. It specifies CASSFLAGDVDTQYF.

The chain combines TRBV7-8 with TRBJ1-6, with D perhaps TRBD1 (6 bases). The CDR3 runs 15 residues. Germline CDR1 and CDR2: SGHVS and FQNEAQ. V lost 0 bases to trimming and J lost 10 bases, with 13 bases between them. The CDR3 DNA follows: TGTGCCAGCAGCTTAGCGGCTCAGGGGTGGTCACCCCTCCACTTT. Translated, it gives CASSLAAQGWSPLHF.

The chain has TRBV18 and TRBJ1-1; D perhaps matches TRBD1 (5 bases). Trimming pared 2 bases from V and 3 bases from J, leaving 10 bases between. The CDR3 has 14 residues. Germline CDR1 and CDR2: KGHSH and LQKENI. The DNA for the CDR3 is TGTGCCAGCTCACCATCAGGGTTAGACACTGAAGCTTTCTTT. Amino acid sequence: CASSPSGLDTEAFF. The variable domain in full, with the rest retrieved from reference TRBV18 and TRBJ1-1, is NAGVMQNPRHLVRRRGQEARLRCSPMKGHSHVYWYRQLPEEGLKFMVYLQKENIIDESGMPKERFSAEFPKEGPSILRIQQVVRGDSAAYFCASSPSGLDTEAFFGQGTRLTVV.

The rearrangement joins TRBV28 to TRBJ1-4; weak D call: TRBD1 (5 bases). V dropped 3 bases and J dropped 5 bases, with 10 bases sitting between them. The germline gives CDR1 MDHEN, CDR2 SYDVKM. The CDR3 has 14 residues. CDR3 residues: CASSFRTRNEKLFF. The DNA of the CDR3 is TGTGCCAGCAGTTTCCGGACACGGAATGAAAAACTGTTTTTT.

The chain combines TRBV15 with TRBJ2-1; 8 positions match TRBD2. CDR3 size: 18 residues. J lost 4 bases, V lost 5 bases, and 16 bases had no gene match. CDR1 is LNHNV, CDR2 YYDKDF, per germline (reference sequence). CDR3 residues: CATSALGISGRRYNEQFF. For the CDR3, the DNA is TGTGCCACCAGCGCCCTAGGGATCAGCGGGAGAAGGTACAATGAGCAGTTCTTC.

J is TRBJ1-3 and V is TRBV13; 8 nucleotides align to TRBD1. After removal of 7 bases from V and 4 bases from J, the junction contained 3 bases not matched to a gene. The CDR3 is 13 residues long. Germline V CDR1 and CDR2: PRHDT, FYEKMQ (reference sequence). CDR3 loop: CASTGQGGNTIYF. CDR3 in DNA: TGTGCCAGCACTGGACAGGGAGGAAACACCATATATTTT.

This clone appeared once. This sequence joins TRBV19 and TRBJ2-1; 10 nucleotides line up with TRBD2. Unmatched junction bases numbered 7, after V lost 4 bases and J lost 7 bases. CDR3 size: 15 residues. Germline lookup yields CDR1 LNHDA and CDR2 SQIVND (reference sequence). CDR3 residues: CASSRLAGDRNEQFF. The CDR3, as DNA: TGTGCCAGTAGTAGGCTAGCGGGAGACAGGAATGAGCAGTTCTTC.

In its sample, this clone was seen once. The rearrangement uses TRBV28 and TRBJ2-7, with D hard to call. V was cut by 6 bases and J by 3 bases, with 9 bases left in between. Germline CDR1 is MDHEN and CDR2 is SYDVKM. CDR3 length equals 12 residues. The CDR3 DNA is TGTGCCAGCAGCATTCCAGGCTACGAGCAGTACTTC. Translation: CASSIPGYEQYF.

The CDR3 reads CASVRVRPPYEQYF. CDR3 nucleotides: TGTGCCAGCGTCCGGGTCCGACCGCCCTACGAGCAGTACTTC. The chain is built from TRBV28 and TRBJ2-7; D gene uncertain. V lost 8 bases to trimming and J lost 2 bases, with 16 bases between them. The CDR3 consists of 14 residues. CDR1 and CDR2 from the germline V gene are MDHEN and SYDVKM.

The V call is TRBV6-5, the J call TRBJ2-7, with 7 nucleotides matching TRBD1. The CDR3 runs to 12 residues. The J segment lost 12 bases and the V segment lost 0 bases, leaving 5 bases of the junction unmatched. Per the germline V gene, CDR1 is MNHEY and CDR2 is SVGAGI. The CDR3 loop reads CASSYSGGVLYF. The DNA for the CDR3 is TGTGCCAGCAGTTACTCAGGGGGCGTGCTGTACTTC.

The genes are TRBV29-1 and TRBJ2-1; D unclear. V shed 7 bases and J shed 4 bases, with 11 bases lying between them. Germline V gene data show CDR1 as SQVTM and CDR2 as ANQGSEA. The CDR3 is 12 residues long. CDR3 residues: CSADGGYNEQFF. The CDR3 DNA sequence: TGCAGCGCCGACGGCGGATACAATGAGCAGTTCTTC.

J is TRBJ2-1 and V is TRBV5-1, with a possible D match to TRBD1 (5 bases). Per the germline V gene, CDR1 is SGHRS and CDR2 is YFSETQ. V was shortened by 5 bases and J by 5 bases, with 14 bases between the two germline ends. The CDR3 covers 14 residues. CDR3 nucleotide sequence: TGCGCCAGCAGAAACGGGCAGGGCAACAATGAGCAGTTCTTC. This sequence encodes CASRNGQGNNEQFF.